The clone carrying this T cell receptor (beta chain) has only a few counts. This CDR3 is built from 13 residues. J lost 4 bases, V lost 6 bases, and 3 bases had no gene match. Germline values: CDR1 MNHEY, CDR2 SMNVEV (reference sequence). TCRdb's table, derived via immunoSEQ multiplex PCR, lists solely in-frame clones and lacks some. The sample shows 70,000 to 95,000 clones, approximately 93% of them seen only once. This sample is drawn from a study of T cell changes during pregnancy in multiple sclerosis. The rearrangement joins TRBV27 to TRBJ1-2; TRBD1 agrees at 9 bases. The receptor's source is a female donor in good health, enrolled as a control in a pregnancy study. Source: peripheral blood, taken after pregnancy. The CDR3 here is CASSRTGVYGYTF. The CDR3 nucleotides read TGTGCCAGCAGCCGGACAGGGGTCTATGGCTACACCTTC.